The rows below give T cell receptor beta chains drawn from one sample of a study of blood T cell repertoires in COVID-19. Using immunoSEQ multiplex PCR, the repertoire was profiled, and TCRdb retains in-frame clones only, with some absent. The profile covers about 240,000 clones, with roughly 90% appearing a single time and roughly 6.3% taken by the ten largest. Material for sequencing was peripheral blood. The origin of the receptors is a man aged 55 to 69 with acute or convalescent COVID-19. Each CDR3 is given without its conserved first and last residue.

V	J	CDR3
TRBV7-3	TRBJ2-3	ASSSTGFTDTQY
TRBV6-2/TRBV6-3	TRBJ2-1	ASSPRAGTYNEQF
TRBV27	TRBJ1-1	ASSLSRANTEAF
TRBV15	TRBJ2-1	ATSRDRGASYNEQF
TRBV24-1	TRBJ2-5	ATSDSGREGETQY
TRBV5-4	TRBJ1-2	ASSDRQGLGRNDGYT
TRBV15	TRBJ1-3	ATSRGFGEAGNTIY
TRBV7-9	TRBJ2-7	ASSGAGQGATYEQY
TRBV6-5	TRBJ2-7	ASTHERGASYEQY
TRBV4-1	TRBJ2-1	ASSSKREVAYNEQF
TRBV7-8	TRBJ1-1	ASSLARNTEAF
TRBV28	TRBJ2-3	ASTPGLAFTDTQY
TRBV30	TRBJ2-1	ACCGTSGSRYEQF
TRBV24-1	TRBJ2-1	ATSEPPAKSSYNEQF
TRBV6-5	TRBJ2-1	ASGRESYNEQF
TRBV4-3	TRBJ1-4	ASSPLTGPAEKLF